These T cell receptor beta chains were read from a single sample in a study of beta chain features in type 1 diabetes. Data came from immunoSEQ multiplex PCR; TCRdb stores just in-frame clones and leaves some out. The repertoire has a few hundred thousand clones, roughly 12% of them found once; the top ten carry roughly 0.015%. The sequencing sample was made of naive CD4+ T cells from blood. The receptors stem from a woman aged 18-30 years with type 1 diabetes. The conserved cysteine and the conserved F or W are not part of the CDR3 here.

TRBJ1-4 TRBV20-1 SARGHEKLF
TRBJ2-2 TRBV9 ASSDHRVTGELF
TRBJ2-5 TRBV27 ASSPPGVLVEETQY
TRBJ2-4 TRBV15 ATSRWDRGHKNIQY
TRBJ2-7 TRBV6-6 ASSSRGGEQY
TRBJ1-1 TRBV29-1 SVVRTGGSTEAF
TRBJ2-1 TRBV5-6 ASSLAGTGSYNEQF
TRBJ2-1 TRBV4-3 ASSQELASADYEQF
TRBJ2-5 TRBV30 AWRAQGVGTQY
TRBJ2-1 TRBV7-9 ASSLNRDVAGGLEQF
TRBJ2-1 TRBV10-3 AIRDLAGGGNEQF
TRBJ2-3 TRBV7-2 ASIRVGAGTDTQY
TRBJ2-1 TRBV7-8 ASSPGFVYNEQF
TRBJ1-1 TRBV18 ASSPEQGNTEAF
TRBJ1-1 TRBV6-5 ASYGQGKAF
TRBJ2-5 TRBV29-1 SFQTEETQY
TRBJ2-1 TRBV14 ASSVRATNNEQF
TRBJ2-1 TRBV7-6 ASSRLESSDEQF
TRBJ1-1 TRBV7-9 ASSFGGGGAEAF
TRBJ1-1 TRBV30 AWEGGGTEAF
TRBJ2-1 TRBV5-4 ASSDPSGRGYEQF
TRBJ1-1 TRBV18 ASSPLQDTEAF
TRBJ2-2 TRBV11-2 ASSSYGGVAGATGELF
TRBJ2-3 TRBV30 ALDRGTDTQY
TRBJ2-3 TRBV5-4 ASSSESWDTQY
TRBJ2-2 TRBV18 ASSPPNGGSTGELF
TRBJ2-7 TRBV28 ASSLTSGRSYEQY
TRBJ2-4 TRBV18 ASSPPPGQVQY
TRBJ2-2 TRBV14 ASSQGSYGELF
TRBJ1-4 TRBV18 ASSPPLQGHEKLF
TRBJ2-3 TRBV4-3 ASSPALGQETDTQY
TRBJ1-2 TRBV4-3 ASSQRGTRNNYGYT
TRBJ2-2 TRBV7-9 ASSLERLAGGANTGELF
TRBJ1-5 TRBV7-9 ASSLGGHGQPQH
TRBJ2-1 TRBV11-1 ASSLPGGDYNEQF
TRBJ2-7 TRBV11-2 ASSRQLTGGPYEQY
TRBJ1-5 TRBV6-1 ASSWDRAGGQPQH
TRBJ2-5 TRBV5-1 ASSTPGLETQY
TRBJ2-3 TRBV5-1 ASSSSRTSGKGDTQY
TRBJ1-4 TRBV19 ASSFTGGVYEKLF
TRBJ2-7 TRBV25-1 ASSETAGSYEQY
TRBJ2-7 TRBV5-6 ASSGDRGYEQY
TRBJ2-1 TRBV4-2 ASSQGSSRSYNEQF
TRBJ2-5 TRBV7-8 ASSWGPETQY
TRBJ2-3 TRBV7-2 ASSSRTRISDTQY